This T cell receptor beta chain was found in a study of monozygotic twins with inflammatory bowel disease. Whole-study results and caveats: Lower TCRbeta diversity (inverse Simpson) was seen in IBD patients than in healthy co-twins.

For this clonotype: Antigen unknown.

Input per TCR library consisted of about 3.5 ug of total RNA. TCRdb re-called the 5' RACE reads and shows each CDR3 protein once, DNA omitted. The sample spans approximately 380,000 distinct CDR3 sequences; the ten largest clones claim around 2.6%. This CDR3 is 14 amino acids long. The chain combines TRBV12-3 or TRBV12-4 with TRBJ2-2; lacking DNA, the TRBD1 call made by TCRdb goes unchecked. The TCR was taken from a human donor with ulcerative colitis or Crohn's disease, or a healthy co-twin of an affected twin (not recorded which). Input material: blood. This CDR3 is CASSPRQYTGELFF.